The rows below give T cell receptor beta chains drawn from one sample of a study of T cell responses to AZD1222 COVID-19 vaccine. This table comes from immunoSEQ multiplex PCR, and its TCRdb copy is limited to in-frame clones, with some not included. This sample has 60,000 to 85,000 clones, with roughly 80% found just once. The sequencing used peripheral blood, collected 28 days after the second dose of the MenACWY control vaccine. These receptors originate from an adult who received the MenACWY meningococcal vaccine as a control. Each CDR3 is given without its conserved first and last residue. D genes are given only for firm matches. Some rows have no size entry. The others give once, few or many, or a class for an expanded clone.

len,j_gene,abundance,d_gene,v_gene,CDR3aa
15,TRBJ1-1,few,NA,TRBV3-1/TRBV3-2,ASSPRVVGAMNTEAF
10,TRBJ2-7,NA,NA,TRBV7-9,ASSLESGEQY
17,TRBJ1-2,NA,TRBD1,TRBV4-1,ASSYASGGTGGEAGGYT
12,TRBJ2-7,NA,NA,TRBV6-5,ASSYSGSYYEQY
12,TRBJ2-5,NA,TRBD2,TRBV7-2,ATSLAGGRETQY
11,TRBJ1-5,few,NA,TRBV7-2,ASSRLVWQPQH
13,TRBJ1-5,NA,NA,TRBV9,ASSPGPGSNQPQH
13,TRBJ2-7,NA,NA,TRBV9,ASSVGLDPSYEQY
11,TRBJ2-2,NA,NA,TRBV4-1,ASSQDLRGELF
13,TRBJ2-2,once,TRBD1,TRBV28,ASSLPKTGAGELF
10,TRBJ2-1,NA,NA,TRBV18,ASSQANNEQF
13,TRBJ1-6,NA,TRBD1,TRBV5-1,ASSLWDREDSPLH